This T cell receptor (beta chain) is from a study of long-term antiretroviral therapy in people with HIV. Germline V gives CDR1 ENHRY, CDR2 SYGVKD. This CDR3 has 15 residues. The run of the v3.0 immunoSEQ assay was at survey level. The protocol was immunoSEQ multiplex PCR, while the TCRdb copy is restricted to in-frame clones and leaves out a portion. The sample contains about 48,000 clones, around 84% of which appear only once. The TCR comes from a young woman with HIV. The chain is built from TRBV10-3 and TRBJ2-5; TRBD2 matches at 9 bases. Matching the DNA end better, TRBJ2-7 makes the J call doubtful. This specimen was unsorted PBMCs, taken 0.8 years after starting antiretroviral therapy. The CDR3 reads CAISEKAGGTYEQYF. The DNA of the CDR3 is TGTGCCATCAGTGAGAAGGCGGGAGGGACCTACGAGCAGTACTTC.